This T cell receptor (beta chain) was found in a study of blood T cell repertoires in COVID-19. Study background: Spain, Italy and the United States supplied samples that represented acute and convalescent COVID-19.

The J segment lost 2 bases and the V segment lost 6 bases, leaving 1 base of the junction unmatched. This CDR3 is built from 13 residues. Germline V gene sequence: CDR1 LGHNT, CDR2 FRNRAP. The repertoire was sequenced with immunoSEQ multiplex PCR; TCRdb's copy has only in-frame clones and lacks some. The sample yields around 300,000 clones, approximately 89% seen once. The sequence was collected from a man aged 30 to 39 who had recovered from COVID-19. Sequenced material: PBMCs or T cells enriched from blood (not recorded which). The J gene is TRBJ2-1, the V gene TRBV12-5; 7 nucleotides line up with TRBD2. CDR3 sequence reads: CASGGGTYNEQFF. The CDR3 DNA is TGTGCTAGTGGGGGAGGGACCTACAATGAGCAGTTCTTC.